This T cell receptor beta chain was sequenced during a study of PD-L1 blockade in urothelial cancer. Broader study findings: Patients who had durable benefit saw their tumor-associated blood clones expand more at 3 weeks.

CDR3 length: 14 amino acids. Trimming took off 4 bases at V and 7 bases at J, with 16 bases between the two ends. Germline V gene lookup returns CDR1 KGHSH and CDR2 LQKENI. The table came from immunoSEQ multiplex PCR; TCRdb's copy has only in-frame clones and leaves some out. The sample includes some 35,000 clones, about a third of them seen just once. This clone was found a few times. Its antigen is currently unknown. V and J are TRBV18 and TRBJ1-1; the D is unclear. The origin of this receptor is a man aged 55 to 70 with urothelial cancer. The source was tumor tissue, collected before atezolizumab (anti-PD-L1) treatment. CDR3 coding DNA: TGTGCCAGCTCACTATACCCCGGTAAACATGAAGCTTTCTTT. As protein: CASSLYPGKHEAFF.